This T cell receptor beta chain was sequenced for a study of CDR3 diversity in severe acne. One entry per CDR3 protein, called by TCRdb with MiXCR from the PCR reads. The sample holds 90,000 or so distinct CDR3 sequences; roughly half are singletons and the top ten take 9.5% to 13%. Germline loops: CDR1 DFQATT, CDR2 SNEGSKA (reference sequence). This CDR3 has 14 amino acids. The source of this sequence is a male donor in good health, serving as a control. The V call is TRBV20-1, the J call TRBJ2-5; 9 bases are a match to TRBD2. The J call is in doubt because the DNA end fits TRBJ2-1 better. The source material was blood. The DNA for the CDR3 is TGCAGTGCTAGAGCTAGCGGGGACTACAATGAGCAGTTCTTC. Protein sequence: CSARASGDYNEQFF.